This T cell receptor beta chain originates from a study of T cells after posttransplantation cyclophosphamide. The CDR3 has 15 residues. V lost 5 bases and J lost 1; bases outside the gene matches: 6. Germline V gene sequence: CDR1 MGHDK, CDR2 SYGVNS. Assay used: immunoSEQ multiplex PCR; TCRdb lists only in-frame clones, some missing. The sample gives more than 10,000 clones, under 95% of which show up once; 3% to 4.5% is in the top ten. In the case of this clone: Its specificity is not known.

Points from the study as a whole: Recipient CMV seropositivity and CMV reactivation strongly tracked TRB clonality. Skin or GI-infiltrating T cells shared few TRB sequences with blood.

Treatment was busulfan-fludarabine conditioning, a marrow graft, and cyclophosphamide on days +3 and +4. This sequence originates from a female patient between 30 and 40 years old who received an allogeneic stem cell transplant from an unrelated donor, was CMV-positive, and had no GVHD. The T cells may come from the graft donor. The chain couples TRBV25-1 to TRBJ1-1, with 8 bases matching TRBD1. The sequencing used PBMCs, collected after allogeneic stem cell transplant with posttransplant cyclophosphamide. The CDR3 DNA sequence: TGTGCCAGCAGTAGGGTTCAGGGGGCGAACACTGAAGCTTTCTTT. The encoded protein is CASSRVQGANTEAFF.